The 26 T cell receptor beta chains presented below share a single source sample, sequenced in a study of T cells in women clearing cervical HPV infection. The repertoire was sequenced with immunoSEQ multiplex PCR; TCRdb's copy has only in-frame clones and lacks some. The table lists about 32,000 clones. Sequences were obtained from blood buffy coat. The receptors come from a woman between 18 and 69 years old with a cervical HPV16 infection that either progressed to CIN3+ or cleared (not recorded which).

Concerning this clone: The DNA ends 3 residues before the CDR3 does, and the rest of the CDR3 is filled in from the germline J gene. V usage is TRBV20-1 and J usage is TRBJ2-3; 12 bases agree with TRBD2. Trimming took 6 bases from V and 4 from J; bases not matched to a gene: 11. CDR3 length equals 16 residues. CDR1 is DFQATT and CDR2 is SNEGSKA in the germline V gene (reference sequence). The sequenced part of the CDR3 DNA is TGCAGTGCCCGGAGGGGAACTAGCGGGGGGTCAGATACG. Its protein is CSARRGTSGGSDT. The whole CDR3 is CSARRGTSGGSDTQYF.

The CDR3 DNA, read in part, is TGTGCCATCAGTGACTCAGGGACACCCCAAGAGACC. Its protein is CAISDSGTPQET. The CDR3 in its entirety is CAISDSGTPQETQYF. The V call is TRBV10-3, the J call TRBJ2-5; tentatively, D is TRBD1 (6 bases). The read stops 3 residues short of the end of the CDR3; the missing end is completed from the germline J gene. CDR3 length: 15 amino acids. Trimming cost V 3 bases and J 1 base, with 12 bases left between them. The germline V gene encodes CDR1 ENHRY and CDR2 SYGVKD.

Points on this clone: The read gets to within 3 residues of the CDR3 end, and the germline J gene fills in the rest. The chain links TRBV30 to TRBJ1-4; D is unclear. The length of the CDR3 is 12 residues. Germline V CDR1 and CDR2: GTSNPN, SVGIG (reference sequence). CDR3 bases read: TGTGCCTGGGACACTCAAGAAGGGAAA. This translates into CAWDTQEGK. The whole CDR3 sequence is CAWDTQEGKLFF.

Remarks on this clone: With the read ending 3 residues before the CDR3 end, the germline J gene is used to fill in that end. V is TRBV19 and J is TRBJ1-6, with D uncertain. The CDR3 length is 14 residues. Germline CDR1 is LNHDA and CDR2 is SQIVND (reference sequence). The V gene lost 5 bases and the J gene lost 8 bases, with 13 bases spanning the gap. The CDR3: CASSAGLRDSPLHF. The sequenced CDR3 bases are TGTGCCAGTAGTGCAGGACTACGAGATTCACCC.

Details on this clone: Within the sample, other DNA sequences also encode this same CDR3. The CDR3 spells CASMPRANTEAFF. The CDR3 DNA, read in part, is TGTGCCAGCATGCCCAGGGCTAATACTGAA. The chain combines TRBV2 with TRBJ1-1, with D tentatively TRBD1 (5 bases). The sequenced fragment ends 3 residues before the CDR3 boundary, so the rest is inferred from the germline J gene. V was cut by 7 bases and J by 5 bases, with 14 bases left in between. Germline-derived CDR1 and CDR2 are SNHLY and FYNNEI. CDR3 length: 13 residues.

For this clone: The read terminates 3 residues ahead of where the CDR3 ends, so the germline J gene completes it. The chain joins TRBV5-1 to TRBJ1-6; 8 bases are a match to TRBD1. The CDR3 consists of 15 residues. Germline CDR1 is SGHRS and CDR2 is YFSETQ. V lost 3 bases and J lost 10; bases outside the gene matches: 9. CDR3 DNA, as far as it was read: TGCGCCAGCAGCTACGACAGGGGCGCAGAATCACCC. As protein: CASSYDRGAESP. The entire CDR3 protein reads CASSYDRGAESPLHF.

About this clone: With the read ending 3 residues before the CDR3 end, the germline J gene is used to fill in that end. The chain recombines TRBV11-3 with TRBJ1-4; D uncertain. Trimming pared 3 bases from V and 0 bases from J, leaving 8 bases between. In germline, CDR1 is SGHNT, CDR2 YENEEA. This CDR3 region has 15 residues. The chain's CDR3 is CASSFRRATNEKLFF. Partial CDR3 DNA: TGTGCCAGCAGCTTTAGAAGGGCAACTAATGAAAAA.

On this clone: The observed sequence ends 3 residues before the CDR3 terminus, with the missing tail filled in from the germline J gene. The chain recombines TRBV19 with TRBJ1-2; D is perhaps TRBD1 (6 bases). There are 17 residues in the CDR3. CDR1 LNHDA and CDR2 SQIVND come from the germline V gene (reference sequence). The CDR3 loop reads CASSIGTSGGRYNDYTF. The DNA read from the CDR3 is TGTGCCAGTAGTATAGGGACTAGCGGGGGGCGATACAATGAC. The full variable domain, rest sourced from reference TRBV19 and TRBJ1-2, is DGGITQSPKYLFRKEGQNVTLSCEQNLNHDAMYWYRQDPGQGLRLIYYSQIVNDFQKGDIAEGYSVSREKKESFPLTVTSAQKNPTAFYLCASSIGTSGGRYNDYTFGSGTRLTVV.

In regard to this clone: The CDR3 extends 3 residues past the end of the read, so its final part is completed from the germline J gene. The V gene is TRBV10-3, the J gene TRBJ2-7; 16 nucleotides agree with TRBD2. Germline assignment: CDR1 ENHRY and CDR2 SYGVKD. Germline trimming cut 6 bases from V and 2 bases from J; bases unmatched to any gene: 4. This CDR3 is built from 16 residues. The covered CDR3 bases are TGTGCCATCAGGGGGACTAGCGGGGGGGTTACCTACGAG. Protein product: CAIRGTSGGVTYE. The whole CDR3 reads CAIRGTSGGVTYEQYF.

About this clone: The read halts 3 residues ahead of the CDR3 end, with the missing end drawn from the germline J gene. This sequence joins TRBV14 and TRBJ2-7; 7 nucleotides agree with TRBD1. V lost 4 bases to trimming and J lost 3 bases; unmatched junction nucleotides: 12. The CDR3 sequence is 16 residues long. The germline V gene has CDR1 SGHDN and CDR2 FVKESK. Here the CDR3 reads CASSPRQGWGGYEQYF. The sequenced CDR3 bases are TGTGCCAGCAGCCCCCGACAGGGCTGGGGCGGCTACGAG. Looking up the rest from reference TRBV14 and TRBJ2-7 gives the full variable domain: EAGVTQFPSHSVIEKGQTVTLRCDPISGHDNLYWYRRVMGKEIKFLLHFVKESKQDESGMPNNRFLAERTGGTYSTLKVQPAELEDSGVYFCASSPRQGWGGYEQYFGPGTRLTVT.

Note on this clone: Compared with germline, one end of the junction differs, possibly owing to a read error. The read is 3 residues too short to cover the CDR3 end, so that end is filled in from the germline J gene. The chain employs TRBV4-2 and TRBJ1-4; D might be TRBD1 (6 bases). Per the germline V gene, CDR1 is LGHNA and CDR2 is YNFKEQ. This CDR3 is built from 16 residues. The CDR3 reads CASSQERGMINEKLFF. The DNA read from the CDR3 is TGCGCCAGCAGCCAAGAAAGGGGGATGATTAATGAAAAA.

With regard to this clone: The read finishes 3 residues shy of the CDR3 end, and the germline J gene is used to complete it. The chain is built from TRBV7-8 and TRBJ2-3; TRBD2 matches 10 bases. CDR1 and CDR2 from the germline V gene are SGHVS and FQNEAQ. CDR3 length equals 15 residues. The CDR3: CASSLLAGETGTQYF. The DNA read from the CDR3 is TGTGCCAGCAGCTTACTAGCGGGGGAGACAGGGACG.

Of note for this clone: Its ends do not fully match the called genes, so a read error is possible. Read data end 3 residues before the CDR3 end; the end is taken from the germline J gene. V usage is TRBV30 and J usage is TRBJ1-1; D remains ambiguous. The CDR3 runs to 13 residues. The germline CDR1 and CDR2 sequences are GTSNPN and SVGIG (reference sequence). Partial CDR3 DNA: TGTGCCTGGAAGGGCCACTTGAACACTGGA. Its protein is CAWKGHLNTG. The full CDR3 protein reads CAWKGHLNTGAFF.

Points on this clone: The read ends 3 residues before the CDR3 terminus; that terminus is restored from the germline J gene. This CDR3 is also generated by other DNA sequences in the sample. This sequence joins TRBV18 and TRBJ2-1; tentatively, D is TRBD2 (6 bases). With 6 bases removed from V and 3 bases from J, the gap between germline ends came to 18 bases. CDR1 and CDR2 (germline): KGHSH, LQKENI. The length of the CDR3 is 16 residues. CDR3 loop: CASSPPLATHYNEQFF. The covered CDR3 bases are TGTGCCAGCTCCCCCCCACTAGCCACACACTACAATGAG.

The CDR3 bases that were read are TGCAGTGCGACCACACCTTGGGGAGCGGGATACGAG. As protein: CSATTPWGAGYE. In full, the CDR3 reads CSATTPWGAGYEQYF. The chain joins TRBV20-1 to TRBJ2-7, with 7 bases aligning to TRBD2. Read data end 3 residues before the CDR3 end; the end is taken from the germline J gene. Germline CDR1 reads DFQATT; CDR2 reads SNEGSKA (reference sequence). V trimming: 6 bases; J trimming: 4 bases; junction bases outside the gene matches: 15. The CDR3 covers 15 residues.

Turning to this clone: From the germline J gene comes the end of the CDR3, since the read stops 3 residues before it. The chain recombines TRBV27 with TRBJ2-7; D not certain. The ends were cut back, 3 bases at V and 2 bases at J, with 20 bases in the middle. The CDR3 is 17 residues long. The germline gives CDR1 MNHEY, CDR2 SMNVEV (reference sequence). The covered CDR3 bases are TGTGCCAGCAGTTTGCAACCCCCCATACTAATACCCTACGAG. It is translated as CASSLQPPILIPYE. The complete CDR3 reads CASSLQPPILIPYEQYF.

About this clone: With the read ending 3 residues before the CDR3 end, the germline J gene is used to fill in that end. This chain uses TRBV10-3 with TRBJ2-4; 13 bases align to TRBD2. Germline V gives CDR1 ENHRY, CDR2 SYGVKD. This CDR3 region has 17 residues. This chain's CDR3 is CAISESGLAGDQETQYF. Partial CDR3 DNA: TGTGCCATCAGTGAGTCCGGACTAGCGGGGGACCAAGAGACT.

To note about this clone: The read terminates 3 residues before the CDR3 end, so the remaining end is supplied by the germline J gene. The J gene is TRBJ1-1, the V gene TRBV11-3, with 7 bases fitting TRBD1. The CDR3 length is 15 residues. V gave up 5 bases and J gave up 4 bases; unmatched junction bases: 10. Germline V gene data show CDR1 as SGHNT and CDR2 as YENEEA. The CDR3 reads CASSPRDTGATEAFF. Partial CDR3 DNA: TGTGCCAGCAGCCCGCGGGACACAGGGGCCACTGAA.

With respect to this clone: The read terminates 3 residues ahead of where the CDR3 ends, so the germline J gene completes it. V is TRBV7-2 and J is TRBJ1-2; D is uncertain. Germline V lookup: CDR1 SGHTA, CDR2 FQGNSA. There are 13 residues in the CDR3. With 2 bases removed from V and 7 bases from J, the gap between germline ends came to 11 bases. CDR3 protein: CASSLSDLGGYTF. The covered CDR3 bases are TGTGCCAGCAGCTTAAGCGACCTGGGTGGC.

As regards this clone: The read halts 3 residues ahead of the CDR3 end, with the missing end drawn from the germline J gene. The chain is built from TRBV20-1 and TRBJ2-7; tentatively, D is TRBD1 or TRBD2 (5 bases each). Germline CDR1 DFQATT, CDR2 SNEGSKA (reference sequence). This CDR3 is 15 amino acids long. V gave up 3 bases and J gave up 3 bases, with 18 bases separating them. Here the CDR3 reads CSARSVEGRHYEQYF. The covered CDR3 bases are TGCAGTGCTAGGTCGGTTGAGGGGAGACACTACGAG.

With regard to this clone: The CDR3 end lies 3 residues beyond the end of the read and is filled in from the germline J gene. The chain uses TRBV2 and TRBJ1-5; D is perhaps TRBD1 (6 bases). The V and J ends lost 1 base and 0 bases respectively, with 13 bases between them. The CDR3 runs 17 residues. The germline gives CDR1 SNHLY, CDR2 FYNNEI. The DNA read from the CDR3 is TGTGCCAGCAGTGAAGGCGGACAGTTTTATAGCAATCAGCCC. Protein product: CASSEGGQFYSNQP. The CDR3 in full is CASSEGGQFYSNQPQHF.

Details on this clone: The missing CDR3 end, 3 residues past where the read stops, is filled in from the germline J gene. The chain uses TRBV30 and TRBJ1-2; D not certain. V lost 4 bases, J lost 7 bases, and 10 bases lay in between. The V gene's germline CDR1 is GTSNPN and CDR2 SVGIG (reference sequence). The CDR3 is 11 residues long. Partial CDR3 DNA: TGTGCCTGGACTAAGACTCTTGGC. This translates into CAWTKTLG. Given in full, the CDR3 is CAWTKTLGYTF.

Concerning this clone: The read gets to within 3 residues of the CDR3 end, and the germline J gene fills in the rest. This chain joins TRBV7-2 and TRBJ1-1; weak D call: TRBD1 (6 bases). Trimming pared 4 bases from V and 5 bases from J, leaving 14 bases between. Germline values: CDR1 SGHTA, CDR2 FQGNSA. The CDR3 length is 14 residues. The CDR3 sequence is CASSSRGGATEAFF. CDR3 DNA (partial): TGTGCCAGCAGCTCCCGAGGGGGGGCAACTGAA.

In regard to this clone: The CDR3 is cut off 3 residues early in the read; its end comes from the germline J gene. The chain couples TRBV7-2 to TRBJ2-4; tentative D call: TRBD1 (6 bases). Germline values: CDR1 SGHTA, CDR2 FQGNSA. The CDR3 contains 13 residues. The CDR3 here is CASSLVTGKFQYF. The covered CDR3 bases are TGTGCCAGCAGCTTAGTGACAGGAAAATTT.

For this clone: The CDR3 extends 3 residues past the end of the read, so its final part is completed from the germline J gene. The genes are TRBV19 and TRBJ2-3; tentative D call: TRBD2 (7 bases). The germline V gene encodes CDR1 LNHDA and CDR2 SQIVND (reference sequence). The CDR3 has 16 residues. The CDR3 region is CASSISGGLSNQPQYF. The part of the CDR3 DNA that was read is TGTGCCAGTAGTATATCCGGGGGGCTTAGCAATCAGCCG.

Regarding this clone: The CDR3 end falls 3 residues outside the read, so it is completed with the germline J gene. V and J are TRBV7-2 and TRBJ2-3; D unresolved. Germline loops: CDR1 SGHTA, CDR2 FQGNSA. The CDR3 sequence is 14 residues long. V shed 2 bases and J shed 2 bases, with 8 bases lying between them. This CDR3 reads CASSLMVATDTQYF. CDR3 bases read: TGTGCCAGCAGCTTAATGGTAGCCACAGATACG.